This T cell receptor (beta chain) is from a study of PD-1 blockade in classical Hodgkin lymphoma (dated by TCRdb to the early 2020s). In the study overall: Nivolumab dosing was 3 mg/kg intravenously every 2 weeks, continuing until either disease progression or unacceptable toxicity. A peripheral blood immune signature of response to PD-1 blockade in classical Hodgkin lymphoma was defined using TCR beta sequencing and CyTOF. Paper-wide results and their limitations: CD4+ but not CD8+ TCR diversity rose significantly by C4D1 (p=0.0027 vs p=0.16), most apparent in complete responders (p=0.02). Lower diversity was observed in patients in whom nivolumab was started less than 1 year after ASCT, and these patients were excluded from later analyses so that confounding by immune reconstitution would be avoided. Newly diagnosed patients were reported to have lower baseline TCR diversity than healthy donors, and relapsed/refractory patients were reported to have lower baseline TCR diversity still. The study was limited to a single clinical trial cohort, and causes of repertoire differences, possibly disease activity or prior therapy, remained undefined. Trial patients achieving complete response had baseline diversity similar to newly diagnosed patients, whereas partial responders and progressors had significantly lower diversity.

A word on this clone: Its target antigen remains unknown. Per-nucleotide qualities are absent, and no much larger clonotype sits a single base away.

The Qiagen DNeasy kit was used to extract genomic DNA from unsorted PBMCs and from the negatively selected CD4+ and CD8+ fractions. Amplification of TCR beta CDR3 regions was done by immunoSEQ multiplex PCR with primers that anneal to V and J segments. A synthetic immune receptor repertoire was used to minimize amplification bias, and remaining bias was computationally removed after sequencing. The study's processing was this. Repertoire diversity was quantified as the Shannon entropy index using custom Python scripts. Unsorted, CD4+ and CD8+ repertoires were analyzed separately, except in combined analyses where CD4+ and CD8+ sequences were merged in silico. Clonal expansion was defined as at least a 2-fold frequency increase after treatment relative to C1D1, with a pseudocount of 0.5 for undetected baseline clones. Clones with 0 or 1 copy at C1D1 were classified as singleton clones, and clones with 2 or more copies were classified as non-singleton clones. Clones expanded in unsorted samples were annotated as CD4+, CD8+ or unknown by matching protein sequences in sorted samples from the same patient. Wilcoxon tests on paired samples were used to test changes in diversity from C1D1 to C4D1. Entries here come from immuneACCESS through TCRdb and include only in-frame sequences with V and J called. Some clones fail to appear in such tables; in the studies checked, an unresolved V gene covers under half of the shortfall, and the cause of the remainder is unknown. Clone size and the V and J calls come from that table; the DNA yielded D and trimming. This sample gives about 93,000 clones in total; about three quarters of them show up just once. Of the sample, approximately 9% falls within the top ten clones.

In light of the paper, this sample's time point label describes: cycle 4 day 1 (C4D1), after five to seven weeks of nivolumab. All trial patients had relapsed after autologous stem cell transplantation, with cohorts A, B and C differing in prior brentuximab vedotin exposure. The trial cohort included fewer than 65 patients with relapsed/refractory classical Hodgkin lymphoma, and each patient had a best overall response of complete response, partial response or progressive disease. Single-agent nivolumab was administered to trial patients in the multi-cohort phase II CheckMate 205 trial. An independent review committee assessed best overall response by applying the 2007 International Working Group response criteria. PBMCs from the trial were collected at three points: immediately before nivolumab initiation (C1D1), and during therapy at cycle 2 day 1 and cycle 4 day 1. Peripheral blood was collected in 8 mL Vacutainer Cell Preparation Tubes, from which PBMCs were isolated by centrifugation and then cryopreserved.

The CDR3 contains 12 residues, cysteine and phenylalanine counted. Just CDR3 DNA is preserved here, 36 bases in frame from base 1. Deletion took 2 bases off V and 7 bases off J, with a span of 8 bases between the germline ends. The germline V gene (reference sequence) provides CDR1 MNHNY and CDR2 SVGAGI. Recombination linked TRBV6-6 to TRBJ2-5; the D region possibly corresponds to TRBD2 (5 bases align). Source: peripheral blood mononuclear cells (PBMCs), taken before the fourth cycle of nivolumab. This TCR derives from a human donor with classical Hodgkin lymphoma. The sequenced DNA is TGTGCCAGCAGTTACACCCGGGGGACCCAGTACTTC. This translates into CASSYTRGTQYF.